Shown below are 23 T cell receptor beta chains from a single sample sequenced in a study of T cells in localized non-small cell lung cancer. Here immunoSEQ multiplex PCR was the method, and the copy in TCRdb shows in-frame clones only, minus some. The sample includes 75,000 to 85,000 clones, about 84% of them seen just once. The sequencing used peripheral blood, collected before any cancer treatment. The receptor set was obtained from a female donor of 60 years or more with stage I lung adenocarcinoma.

J is TRBJ2-7 and V is TRBV6-6, with TRBD1 identical over 9 bases. Germline CDR1 reads MNHNY; CDR2 reads SVGAGI (reference sequence). The CDR3 is 15 residues long. The V segment lost 4 bases and the J segment 4 bases; nucleotides outside the gene matches: 8. CDR3 loop: CASSSDGTGNYEQYF. As DNA, the CDR3 is TGTGCCAGCAGTTCGGACGGGACAGGGAATTACGAGCAGTACTTC.

V usage is TRBV7-2 and J usage is TRBJ2-5, with D unresolved. The CDR3 has 15 amino acids. Germline lookup yields CDR1 SGHTA and CDR2 FQGNSA. Trimming removed 2 bases from V and 5 bases from J, with 15 bases in between. The CDR3 nucleotides read TGTGCCAGCAGCTTATCCACCGACCTGGGGGAGACCCAGTACTTC. Translating gives CASSLSTDLGETQYF.

V gene TRBV5-4 combines with J gene TRBJ2-1, with TRBD2 matching over 8 bases. The CDR3 contains 15 residues. V trimming: 5 bases; J trimming: 9 bases; junction bases outside the gene matches: 13. Germline V gene data show CDR1 as SGHNT and CDR2 as YYREEE (reference sequence). CDR3 nucleotides: TGTGCCAGCAGGACAGCGGGAGCGAGGAAGGGTGAGCAGTTCTTC. Its protein is CASRTAGARKGEQFF.

As concerns this clone: A read error likely explains this, since a far larger clone differs by one base. The gene calls are TRBV5-6 and TRBJ2-7; D possibly uses TRBD1 or TRBD2 (5 bases each). The CDR3 covers 13 residues. The V end lost 5 bases, the J end lost 0 bases, and 9 bases lay between the germline ends. The V gene's germline CDR1 is SGHDT and CDR2 YYEEEE. The CDR3 loop is CASSSGASYEQYF. The CDR3 DNA reads TGTGCCAGCAGTTCCGGGGCCTCCTACGAGCAGTACTTC.

This clone was seen a few times. The genes are TRBV7-2 and TRBJ2-3; no reliable D call. The CDR3 covers 13 residues. Germline CDR1 reads SGHTA; CDR2 reads FQGNSA. Trimming removed 3 bases from V and 0 bases from J, with 4 bases in between. CDR3 coding DNA: TGTGCCAGCAGCTTTGGGAGCACAGATACGCAGTATTTT. This gives the protein CASSFGSTDTQYF.

This clone came up a few times. This sequence joins TRBV6-5 and TRBJ1-1, with no clear D. Germline V gene lookup returns CDR1 MNHEY and CDR2 SVGAGI. Trimming took off 0 bases at V and 1 base at J, with 6 bases between the two ends. This CDR3 has 14 amino acids. CDR3 region: CASSYSAGNTEAFF. DNA of the CDR3: TGTGCCAGCAGTTACTCGGCGGGGAACACTGAAGCTTTCTTT.

The chain is built from TRBV6-5 and TRBJ2-5; weak D call: TRBD1 (7 bases). V gave up 5 bases and J gave up 2 bases, with 12 bases separating them. The CDR3 is 14 residues long. CDR1 and CDR2 from the germline V gene are MNHEY and SVGAGI. CDR3 region: CASSQPGGQETQYF. CDR3 in DNA: TGTGCCAGCAGTCAGCCAGGGGGGCAAGAGACCCAGTACTTC.

The V call is TRBV7-2, the J call TRBJ2-7; D is undetermined. V lost 3 bases and J lost 2, with 8 bases in between. The CDR3 has 13 residues. CDR1 and CDR2 (germline): SGHTA, FQGNSA. The CDR3 sequence is CASSFTLAYEQYF. The CDR3 nucleotides are TGTGCCAGCAGCTTTACACTTGCCTACGAGCAGTACTTC.

This clone was counted ten times or more. CDR3 nucleotides: TGTGCCAGCAGCGCCGGGGACAAGTACGAGCAGTACTTC. Translating it yields CASSAGDKYEQYF. The gene calls are TRBV6-1 and TRBJ2-7, with a possible D match to TRBD1 (6 bases). Germline CDR1 reads MNHNS; CDR2 reads SASEGT. The CDR3 sequence is 13 residues long. The V end was cut by 6 bases, the J end by 4 bases, with 13 bases between.

The J gene is TRBJ1-2, the V gene TRBV6-6, with 9 nucleotides matching TRBD1. V lost 8 bases, J lost 5 bases, and 9 bases stayed unmatched. Per germline, CDR1 MNHNY and CDR2 SVGAGI (reference sequence). The CDR3 loop spans 14 amino acids. The CDR3 region is CASGGTGNMYGYTF. The CDR3 DNA reads TGTGCCAGCGGTGGGACAGGGAACATGTATGGCTACACCTTC.

The gene calls are TRBV7-2 and TRBJ2-2, with 10 bases that match TRBD2. This CDR3 comprises 15 residues. Germline assignment: CDR1 SGHTA and CDR2 FQGNSA. V dropped 2 bases and J dropped 4; count of bases not matched to a gene: 1. For the CDR3, the DNA is TGTGCCAGCAGCTTAAGCGGGGGGGCCACCGGGGAGCTGTTTTTT. As protein: CASSLSGGATGELFF.

This chain joins TRBV30 and TRBJ1-1, with a tentative D call TRBD1 (6 bases). The V end was cut by 3 bases, the J end by 12 bases, with 11 bases between. CDR1 is GTSNPN and CDR2 is SVGIG in the germline V gene (reference sequence). The CDR3 runs 10 residues. The CDR3 sequence: CAWRGTRPFF. CDR3 DNA: TGTGCCTGGAGGGGGACACGACCTTTCTTT.

The rearrangement uses TRBV6-1 and TRBJ2-1; no clear D. The germline V and J ends were trimmed by 2 bases and 6 bases, with 8 bases remaining between them. CDR3 size: 13 residues. Per the germline V gene, CDR1 is MNHNS and CDR2 is SASEGT. CDR3 sequence (DNA): TGTGCCAGCAGTGAATGGAACCTCAATGAGCAGTTCTTC. Translated: CASSEWNLNEQFF.

CDR3 sequence: CASSLGQTNTGELFF. CDR3 sequence (DNA): TGTGCCAGCAGCTTGGGACAGACTAACACCGGGGAGCTGTTTTTT. This chain connects TRBV11-3 to TRBJ2-2, with 7 bases lining up with TRBD1. Germline V CDR1 and CDR2: SGHNT, YENEEA. Trimming took 3 bases from V and 2 from J; bases not matched to a gene: 3. The CDR3 is 15 residues long.

This clone was counted a few times. V usage is TRBV25-1 and J usage is TRBJ2-3; D call uncertain. CDR1 and CDR2 from the germline V gene are MGHDK and SYGVNS. The length of the CDR3 is 15 residues. Trimming cost V 1 base and J 6 bases, with 14 bases left between them. The CDR3 nucleotides are TGTGCCAGCAGTGAATGGAACGGTCGATTGGATACGCAGTATTTT. Translating it yields CASSEWNGRLDTQYF.

The chain employs TRBV15 and TRBJ2-2; TRBD2 aligns across 9 bases. V dropped 3 bases and J dropped 7; count of bases not matched to a gene: 12. Germline V lookup: CDR1 LNHNV, CDR2 YYDKDF (reference sequence). The CDR3 extends over 17 amino acids. CDR3 in DNA: TGTGCCACCAGCAGCCCGGGACTAGCAAGTATGGTCGGGGAGCTGTTTTTT. The encoded protein is CATSSPGLASMVGELFF.

The rearrangement uses TRBV7-3 and TRBJ2-3; weak D call: TRBD2 (6 bases). With 3 bases removed from V and 5 bases from J, the gap between germline ends came to 12 bases. The germline V gene has CDR1 SGHTA and CDR2 FQGTGA. CDR3 length: 14 amino acids. The CDR3 loop is CASSFNLGGDTQYF. In DNA form, the CDR3 reads TGTGCCAGCAGCTTTAATTTGGGAGGAGATACGCAGTATTTT.

The chain recombines TRBV18 with TRBJ2-5; possibly TRBD1 or TRBD2 for D (5 bases each). V shed 5 bases and J shed 7 bases, with 14 bases lying between them. The CDR3 spans 13 residues. Germline V gives CDR1 KGHSH, CDR2 LQKENI. The CDR3 is CASSNDRGATQYF. DNA for the CDR3: TGTGCCAGCTCAAATGACCGGGGCGCGACCCAGTACTTC.

This clone was observed once. The CDR3 sequence: CASSWDHTDTQYF. CDR3 coding DNA: TGCGCCAGCAGCTGGGACCACACAGATACGCAGTATTTT. The rearrangement joins TRBV5-1 to TRBJ2-3; D may match TRBD1 or TRBD2 (5 bases each). The CDR3 contains 13 residues. Germline assignment: CDR1 SGHRS and CDR2 YFSETQ. With 3 bases removed from V and 2 bases from J, the gap between germline ends came to 7 bases.

This chain uses TRBV5-1 with TRBJ1-1, with 9 nucleotides matching TRBD1. J lost 7 bases, V lost 4 bases, and 11 bases had no gene match. CDR1 and CDR2 from the germline V gene are SGHRS and YFSETQ. There are 15 residues in the CDR3. The CDR3, as DNA: TGCGCCAGCAGCATCTTACAGGGGGCGGAACGTGAAGCTTTCTTT. This gives the protein CASSILQGAEREAFF.

The genes are TRBV5-1 and TRBJ1-4; perhaps TRBD1 as D (5 bases). The V end lost 0 bases, the J end lost 5 bases, and 11 bases lay between the germline ends. Germline CDR1 reads SGHRS; CDR2 reads YFSETQ. The CDR3 extends over 15 amino acids. The CDR3 nucleotides are TGCGCCAGCAGCTTGGCCGGGGGTATGAATGAAAAACTGTTTTTT. Protein sequence: CASSLAGGMNEKLFF.

The chain carries TRBV10-3 and TRBJ1-2; no reliable D call. Looked up from germline, CDR1 is ENHRY and CDR2 is SYGVKD. Between the trimmed V and J ends, which lost 6 bases and 0 bases, there was a span of 14 bases. This CDR3 contains 15 residues. CDR3 in DNA: TGTGCCATCAGGGGCCAGTCGCGAGCTAACTATGGCTACACCTTC. This encodes CAIRGQSRANYGYTF.

The V and J genes are TRBV6-5 and TRBJ2-7, with D maybe TRBD1 (7 bases). The CDR3 has 14 residues. The germline CDR1 and CDR2 sequences are MNHEY and SVGAGI. Trimming cost V 6 bases and J 6 bases, with 18 bases left between them. The CDR3 reads CASSPQGGGREQYF. CDR3 bases: TGTGCCAGCAGCCCCCAAGGAGGGGGCCGCGAGCAGTACTTC.